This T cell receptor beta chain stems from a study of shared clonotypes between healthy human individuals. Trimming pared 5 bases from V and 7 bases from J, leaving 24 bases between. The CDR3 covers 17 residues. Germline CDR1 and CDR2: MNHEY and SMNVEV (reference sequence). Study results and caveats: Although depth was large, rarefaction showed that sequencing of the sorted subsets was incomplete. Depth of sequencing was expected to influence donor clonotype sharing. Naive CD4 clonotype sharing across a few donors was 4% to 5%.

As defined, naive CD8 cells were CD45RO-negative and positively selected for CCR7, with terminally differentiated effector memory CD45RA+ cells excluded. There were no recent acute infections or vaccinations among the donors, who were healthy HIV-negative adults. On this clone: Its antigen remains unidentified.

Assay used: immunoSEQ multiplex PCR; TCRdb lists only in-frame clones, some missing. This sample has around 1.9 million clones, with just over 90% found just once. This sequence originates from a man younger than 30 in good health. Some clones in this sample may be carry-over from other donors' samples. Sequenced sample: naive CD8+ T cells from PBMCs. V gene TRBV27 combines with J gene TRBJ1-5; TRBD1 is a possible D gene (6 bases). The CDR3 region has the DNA TGTGCCAGCAGTCCCAACACACACAGGGTTGGTAGGCAGCCCCAGCATTTT. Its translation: CASSPNTHRVGRQPQHF.